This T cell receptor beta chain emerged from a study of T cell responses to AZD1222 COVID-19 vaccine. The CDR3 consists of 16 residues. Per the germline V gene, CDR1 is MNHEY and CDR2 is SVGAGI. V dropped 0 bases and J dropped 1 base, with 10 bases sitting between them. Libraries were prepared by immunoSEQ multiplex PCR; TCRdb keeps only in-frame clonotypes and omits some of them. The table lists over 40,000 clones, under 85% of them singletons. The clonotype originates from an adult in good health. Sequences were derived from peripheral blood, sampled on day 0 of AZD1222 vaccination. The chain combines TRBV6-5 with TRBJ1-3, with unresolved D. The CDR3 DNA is TGTGCCAGCAGTTACTCCCGGAGGAGTTCTGGAAACACCATATATTTT. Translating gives CASSYSRRSSGNTIYF.